This TCR beta chain was retrieved from a study of blood T cell repertoires in COVID-19. Repertoires were generated with immunoSEQ multiplex PCR, while TCRdb's copy carries only in-frame clones and drops some. Among about 170,000 clones, roughly 80% were seen once, and the ten largest hold around 2.4%. Germline V gene data show CDR1 as LNHDA and CDR2 as SQIVND (reference sequence). The CDR3 spans 15 residues. After removal of 8 bases from V and 5 bases from J, the junction contained 9 bases not matched to a gene. The gene calls are TRBV19 and TRBJ1-4; 9 bases agree with TRBD1. This clonotype was obtained from a human donor with acute or convalescent COVID-19. The donor label of this sample is uncertain. Source material: peripheral blood. This CDR3 is CASRSGQGGNEKLFF. CDR3 DNA: TGTGCCAGTCGCTCGGGACAGGGTGGGAATGAAAAACTGTTTTTT.